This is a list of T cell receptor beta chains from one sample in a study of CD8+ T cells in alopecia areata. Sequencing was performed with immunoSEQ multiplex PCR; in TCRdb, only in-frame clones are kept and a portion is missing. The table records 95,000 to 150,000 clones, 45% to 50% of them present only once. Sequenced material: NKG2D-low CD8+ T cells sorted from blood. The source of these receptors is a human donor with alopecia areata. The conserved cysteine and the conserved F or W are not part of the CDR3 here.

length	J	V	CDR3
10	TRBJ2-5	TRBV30	AWMAGPETQY
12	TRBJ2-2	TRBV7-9	ASSYGTNTGELF
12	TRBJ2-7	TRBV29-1	SVVGGTDSYEQY
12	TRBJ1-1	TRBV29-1	SVATPWSATEAF
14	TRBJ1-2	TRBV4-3	ASSQVTVDGNYGYT
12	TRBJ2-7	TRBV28	ASRSGTDLSEQY
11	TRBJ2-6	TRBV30	AWIISGANVLT
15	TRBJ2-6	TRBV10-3	AISLRQGDSGANVLT
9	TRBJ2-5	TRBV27	ASTFGETQY
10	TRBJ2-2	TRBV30	ALDSGTGELF
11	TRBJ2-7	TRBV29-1	SVEAGTGYEQY
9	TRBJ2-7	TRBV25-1	ASIRTYEQY
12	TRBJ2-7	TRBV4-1	ASSPMLQAYEQY
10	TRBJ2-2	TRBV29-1	SVDVHTGELF
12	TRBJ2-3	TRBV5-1	ASSLAEITDTQY
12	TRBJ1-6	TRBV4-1	ASSQVAEVFDLH
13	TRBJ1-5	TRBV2	ASSEAHPLNQPQH
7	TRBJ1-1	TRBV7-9	ASRSDAF
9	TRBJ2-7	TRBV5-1	ASSLGGEQY
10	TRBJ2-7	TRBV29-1	SAGTGPYEQY
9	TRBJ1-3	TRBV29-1	SVASGNTIY
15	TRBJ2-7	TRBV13	ASSLGVLAGGGDEQY
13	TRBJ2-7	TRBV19	ASSISTSGGAEQY
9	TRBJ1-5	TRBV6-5	ASSRGQPQH
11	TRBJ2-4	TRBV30	ACRGETKNIQY
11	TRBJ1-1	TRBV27	ASSPTENTEAF
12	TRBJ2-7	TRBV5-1	ASSLTAVGYEQY
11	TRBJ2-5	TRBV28	ASTSRGAETQY
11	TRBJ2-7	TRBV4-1	ASSQVGREEQY
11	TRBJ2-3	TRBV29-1	SVLGQHGATQY
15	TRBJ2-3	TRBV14	ASSQGSGGVSTDTQY
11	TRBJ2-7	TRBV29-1	SAHSGSSDEQY
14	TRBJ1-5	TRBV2	ASRLDGQFSNQPQH
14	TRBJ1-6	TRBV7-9	ASSLQGGLDNSPLH
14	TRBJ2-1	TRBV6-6	ASSYSSLGADNEQF
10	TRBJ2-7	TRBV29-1	SVEGSGYEQY
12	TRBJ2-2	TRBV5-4	ASSLDGGHGELF